The 5 T cell receptor beta chains below were found in one sample sequenced in a study of PD-1 blockade in mismatch repair-deficient tumors (dated by TCRdb to about 2017). Preparation of the library involved the immunoSEQ multiplex PCR assay. This is the immuneACCESS table as TCRdb keeps it, with only in-frame sequences that have V and J called. A part of the clones is gone; compared with another copy, unresolved V genes explain less than half, and the rest is unexplained. The sample has around 33,000 clones on record, 80% of them singletons. Clones ranked in the top ten supply roughly 3.5% of the sample. The sample was PBMCs, taken 6 weeks after starting pembrolizumab. These receptors all stem from an adult with mismatch repair-deficient cancer.

This clone was detected only a few times. The chain employs TRBV27 and TRBJ1-2; no reliable D call. The CDR3 extends over 14 amino acids. Trimming left V 5 bases short and J 3 bases short, with 13 bases between. Germline-derived CDR1 and CDR2 are MNHEY and SMNVEV (reference sequence). The CDR3 reads CASSKEGSYYGYTF. The CDR3 nucleotides read TGTGCCAGCAGTAAGGAGGGTTCCTACTATGGCTACACCTTC.

This chain links TRBV11-1 with TRBJ2-5; a possible D gene is TRBD2 (5 bases). The germline V and J ends were trimmed by 3 bases and 6 bases, with 8 bases remaining between them. Germline CDR1 and CDR2: SGHAT and FQDESV (reference sequence). This CDR3 has 12 residues. The CDR3 reads CASSFEGQTQYF. The DNA for the CDR3 is TGTGCCAGCAGCTTTGAGGGTCAGACCCAGTACTTC.

This sequence joins TRBV5-4 and TRBJ2-1; the D is unclear. CDR1 is SGHNT, CDR2 YYREEE, per germline (reference sequence). V was pared by 0 bases and J by 8 bases, with 9 bases between. The CDR3 loop spans 13 amino acids. In DNA, the CDR3 is TGTGCCAGCAGCTTGGAGCGACGTGATGAGCAGTTCTTC. Translated, it gives CASSLERRDEQFF. Supplemented by reference TRBV5-4 and TRBJ2-1, the full variable domain reads ETGVTQSPTHLIKTRGQQVTLRCSSQSGHNTVSWYQQALGQGPQFIFQYYREEENGRGNFPPRFSGLQFPNYSSELNVNALELDDSALYLCASSLERRDEQFFGPGTRLTVL.

The chain joins TRBV11-1 to TRBJ2-3; tentatively, D is TRBD2 (6 bases). This CDR3 is built from 15 residues. Germline V gene lookup returns CDR1 SGHAT and CDR2 FQDESV (reference sequence). V lost 4 bases to trimming and J lost 2 bases, with 13 bases between them. The CDR3 protein is CASSSQLAFTDTQYF. The CDR3 region has the DNA TGTGCCAGCAGCTCCCAGCTAGCGTTCACAGATACGCAGTATTTT.

In this sample, this clone turned up a few times. The genes are TRBV28 and TRBJ2-7; D is uncertain. V gave up 7 bases and J gave up 0 bases, with 7 bases separating them. The CDR3 runs 12 residues. Germline CDR1 is MDHEN and CDR2 is SYDVKM. In DNA form, the CDR3 reads TGTGCCAGCACCCCTAGCTCCTACGAGCAGTACTTC. The encoded protein is CASTPSSYEQYF. Full variable domain (missing parts from reference TRBV28 and TRBJ2-7): DVKVTQSSRYLVKRTGEKVFLECVQDMDHENMFWYRQDPGLGLRLIYFSYDVKMKEKGDIPEGYSVSREKKERFSLILESASTNQTSMYLCASTPSSYEQYFGPGTRLTVT.